A selection of T cell receptor beta chains follows, all from one sample in a study of T cells in Graves' hyperthyroidism and ophthalmopathy. TCRdb analysed the multiplex PCR reads with MiXCR anew, one entry per CDR3 protein. This sample carries under 750,000 distinct CDR3 sequences, over 15% of them seen once, and the ten largest clones take approximately 15%. Sequencing was carried out using blood. These receptors came from a woman aged 45-65 years with Graves' hyperthyroidism that later progressed to Graves' ophthalmopathy. Both conserved end residues are trimmed from each CDR3. Where a row states a size, it is once, few, many or the class of an expanded clone; other rows omit it.

clone size: few
J gene: TRBJ1-3
V gene: TRBV19
CDR3 protein: ASTDGPYSGNTIY

clone size: .
J gene: TRBJ2-5
V gene: TRBV3-1
CDR3 protein: ASGQVGGGQLETQY

clone size: few
J gene: TRBJ2-7
V gene: TRBV15
CDR3 protein: ATSRDSGTGSYEQY

clone size: few
J gene: TRBJ2-7
V gene: TRBV7-6
CDR3 protein: ASSLGGTANNYEQY

clone size: .
J gene: TRBJ1-1
V gene: TRBV19
CDR3 protein: ASSQGVSGNTEAF

clone size: large
J gene: TRBJ2-3
V gene: TRBV5-8
CDR3 protein: ASSLAATLTDTQY

clone size: few
J gene: TRBJ2-7
V gene: TRBV20-1
CDR3 protein: SAISWDRVDEQY

clone size: .
J gene: TRBJ1-6
V gene: TRBV18
CDR3 protein: ASSPQGGSNNSPLH

clone size: few
J gene: TRBJ2-5
V gene: TRBV5-1
CDR3 protein: ASSLDSPRQETQY

clone size: many
J gene: TRBJ1-4
V gene: TRBV11-2
CDR3 protein: ASSLDGGQGREKLF

clone size: many
J gene: TRBJ2-5
V gene: TRBV14
CDR3 protein: ASSQDSFRDRGLVTQY

clone size: many
J gene: TRBJ1-1
V gene: TRBV7-2
CDR3 protein: ASKLPGQMNTEAF

clone size: few
J gene: TRBJ1-5
V gene: TRBV6-1
CDR3 protein: ASSPRTGFLQPQH

clone size: many
J gene: TRBJ1-1
V gene: TRBV3-1
CDR3 protein: ASRPTSLNTEAF

clone size: .
J gene: TRBJ2-2
V gene: TRBV7-3
CDR3 protein: ASSSTDRTGELF

clone size: .
J gene: TRBJ1-4
V gene: TRBV5-4
CDR3 protein: ASSPGVRNEKLF

clone size: few
J gene: TRBJ2-1
V gene: TRBV5-1
CDR3 protein: ASSLLGLAGGRFSYNEQF

clone size: .
J gene: TRBJ1-4
V gene: TRBV7-2
CDR3 protein: ASSLRTGGNEKLF

clone size: .
J gene: TRBJ1-3
V gene: TRBV12-3/TRBV12-4
CDR3 protein: ASSLFPGLTSGNTIY

clone size: few
J gene: TRBJ1-6
V gene: TRBV19
CDR3 protein: ASSPRSGNSPLH

clone size: few
J gene: TRBJ1-6
V gene: TRBV6-6
CDR3 protein: ASSYSRTGRHSSPLH

clone size: .
J gene: TRBJ2-1
V gene: TRBV9
CDR3 protein: ATGTGYNEQF

clone size: few
J gene: TRBJ2-2
V gene: TRBV20-1
CDR3 protein: SAPRLTNTGELF